The TCR beta chain described here comes from a study of T-cell memory formation after mild COVID-19 (dated by TCRdb to the early 2020s). Background for the entire study: TCR sequence clusters from the two donors were largely donor specific. In two donors, T-cell clones that expanded and contracted after mild COVID-19 were tracked by sequencing TCRalpha and TCRbeta repertoires over time. Two young, previously healthy adult volunteers made up the cohort, one male and one female.

Ficoll-Paque density gradient centrifugation was used to isolate PBMCs. This clonotype was counted between two and nine times. Its recognized antigen is unknown. The input lacks base qualities; no much larger clone sits a single base away. These reads were obtained on an Illumina NovaSeq 6000. cDNA libraries for TCRalpha and TCRbeta were prepared by 5'RACE using constant-segment primers, with sample barcodes and unique molecular identifiers added. Trizol reagent was used to extract RNA from every sample. Amplification of the libraries took two PCR steps, and the second step added a second sample barcode plus Illumina TruSeq adapters. Libraries were sequenced on an Illumina NovaSeq with 2 x 150 bp paired-end reads. Processing in the source paper ran as follows. Demultiplexing of reads and collapsing into UMI-guided consensus sequences were performed with migec v1.2.7. Using mixcr v2.1.11, UMI consensuses were aligned to TRA and TRB V and J templates and then assembled into clonotypes. Clonotypes were classified as expanded or contracted when called significant by both edgeR and NoisET, with noise models trained on biological replicates. For edgeR calls, the cutoffs were a false discovery rate-adjusted p below 0.01 and a log2 fold-change threshold of 1. As an exploratory analysis of dynamics, max-normalized trajectories of the 1000 most abundant clonotypes were examined with PCA combined with hierarchical clustering. The CD4 or CD8 phenotype of responding clones was assigned using the separately sequenced CD4+ and CD8+ repertoires. TCRdb redid the processing of the public reads, applying fastp at Q25 and MiXCR, and retained in-frame beta chains. Rows with one shared CDR3 protein collapse into an entry with the most common genes and DNA. Here the V and J calls rest on TCRdb's processing, not on the authors' analysis. For this sample there are roughly 410,000 distinct CDR3 sequences; 24% appear just once. Around 8.8% of the sample goes to the ten largest clones.

Overall results and qualifications from the work: Only two mild cases were covered in the study, and larger cohorts including severe cases with pre-infection samples were considered necessary. Clones contracting from day 15 to 85 had balanced CD4/CD8 phenotypes, while a second wave expanding from day 15 to 37 was biased towards CD4+. Contracting CD4+ clones were located mainly in the CM and EM memory subsets, whereas CD8+ clones were found to be enriched in EMRA. The detection of some responding clones in pre-infection memory suggests that pre-existing cross-reactive memory T cells joined the SARS-CoV-2 response. The second-wave clones that peaked on day 37 were not confirmed to be SARS-CoV-2 specific.

The source material was PBMCs or a T cell subset sorted from them (not recorded which). The receptor's source is an adult woman who had mild COVID-19 (a few samples of this study predate the infection). The sample titles of this study are shuffled in the database, so cell type and time point are left out; the donor was told from shared clones.

Read as DNA, the sequence is TGTGCCAGCAGCCCTAGAGGGACGGGCAATGAAGCTTTCTTT. This translates into CASSPRGTGNEAFF. The chain employs TRBV11-2 and TRBJ1-1, with a tentative D gene TRBD1 over 5 matching bases. Trimming costs V 5 bases and J 7 bases, and their ends lie 17 bases apart. The CDR3 spans 14 residues, from the cysteine through the phenylalanine. Here the CDR3 DNA is all that survives: 42 bases in frame from base 1. Sequences SGHAT (CDR1) and FQNNGV (CDR2) are obtained from the germline V gene. Reference TRBV11-2 and TRBJ1-1 genes cover what lies past the CDR3, so the full variable domain is EAGVAQSPRYKIIEKRQSVAFWCNPISGHATLYWYQQILGQGPKLLIQFQNNGVVDDSQLPKDRFSAERLKGVDSTLKIQPAKLEDSAVYLCASSPRGTGNEAFFGQGTRLTVV.